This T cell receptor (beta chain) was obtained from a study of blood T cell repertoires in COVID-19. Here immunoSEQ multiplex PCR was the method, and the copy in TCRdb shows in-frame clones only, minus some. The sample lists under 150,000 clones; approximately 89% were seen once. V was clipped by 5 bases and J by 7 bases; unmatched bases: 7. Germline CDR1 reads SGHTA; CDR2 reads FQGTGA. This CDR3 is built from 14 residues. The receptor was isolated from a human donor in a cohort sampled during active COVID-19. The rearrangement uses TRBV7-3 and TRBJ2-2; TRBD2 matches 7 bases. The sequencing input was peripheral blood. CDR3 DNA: TGTGCCAGCAGCGGGAGGGATTCGAACGGGGAGCTGTTTTTT. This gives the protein CASSGRDSNGELFF. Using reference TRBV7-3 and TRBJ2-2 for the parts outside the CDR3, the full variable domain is GAGVSQTPSNKVTEKGKYVELRCDPISGHTALYWYRQSLGQGPEFLIYFQGTGAADDSGLPNDRFFAVRPEGSVSTLKIQRTERGDSAVYLCASSGRDSNGELFFGEGSRLTVL.